These 7 T cell receptor beta chains share one sample of origin, sequenced in a study of cytomegalovirus exposure and HLA in healthy donors. 13 Jbeta primers and 60 Vbeta primers were used for the PCR. The data were produced by immunoSEQ multiplex PCR, yet TCRdb's version contains in-frame clones alone and is incomplete. The table lists about 150,000 clones, with 1.5% to 2% in the top ten. The sample taken for sequencing was PBMCs. The receptors shown here come from a woman aged 45-60 years in good health and CMV-seronegative.

V and J are TRBV5-8 and TRBJ2-1, with TRBD1 matching 10 bases. J lost 8 bases, V lost 4 bases, and 9 bases had no gene match. From germline, CDR1 is SGHTS and CDR2 YDEGEE. The CDR3 runs 15 residues. In nucleotides, the CDR3 is TGTGCCAGCAGCCGTCGGACAGGGGGAATGGATGAGCAGTTCTTC. Its protein product is CASSRRTGGMDEQFF.

The genes are TRBV4-1 and TRBJ2-1; D gene ambiguous. The V gene lost 0 bases and the J gene lost 7 bases, with 10 bases spanning the gap. In germline, CDR1 is MGHRA, CDR2 YSYEKL. The CDR3 sequence is 14 residues long. The CDR3 here is CASSQDPRRNEQFF. The CDR3 nucleotides are TGCGCCAGCAGCCAAGATCCCCGGCGGAATGAGCAGTTCTTC.

J is TRBJ2-5 and V is TRBV11-2; TRBD1 agrees at 9 bases. Germline CDR1 is SGHAT and CDR2 is FQNNGV. This CDR3 region has 16 residues. Trimming removed 6 bases from V and 0 bases from J; junction bases left unmatched: 8. This chain's CDR3 is CASRKPGQGYQETQYF. In DNA, the CDR3 is TGTGCCAGCAGAAAACCCGGACAGGGGTACCAAGAGACCCAGTACTTC.

The chain carries TRBV11-3 and TRBJ2-2; 7 bases match TRBD1. V trimming: 4 bases; J trimming: 5 bases; junction bases outside the gene matches: 19. Germline V gene lookup returns CDR1 SGHNT and CDR2 YENEEA. The CDR3 is 19 amino acids. The CDR3 sequence is CASSSQGIFGTASTGELFF. In nucleotides, the CDR3 is TGTGCCAGCAGCTCACAGGGAATATTCGGGACAGCGAGTACCGGGGAGCTGTTTTTT. The variable domain in full, completed from reference TRBV11-3 and TRBJ2-2, reads EAGVVQSPRYKIIEKKQPVAFWCNPISGHNTLYWYLQNLGQGPELLIRYENEEAVDDSQLPKDRFSAERLKGVDSTLKIQPAELGDSAVYLCASSSQGIFGTASTGELFFGEGSRLTVL.

This chain links TRBV5-4 with TRBJ1-2; D is undetermined. The CDR3 loop spans 12 amino acids. Germline V gene sequence: CDR1 SGHNT, CDR2 YYREEE (reference sequence). V was clipped by 4 bases and J by 7 bases, with 11 bases between them. The CDR3 nucleotides are TGTGCCAGCAGCCGGGGTTTAGGTGGCTACACCTTC. This encodes CASSRGLGGYTF.

The chain joins TRBV6-5 to TRBJ2-5; D remains ambiguous. Germline CDR1 and CDR2: MNHEY and SVGAGI. Trimming cost V 6 bases and J 2 bases, with 7 bases left between them. The CDR3 loop spans 12 amino acids. DNA for the CDR3: TGTGCCAGCAGCCCAGGACAAGAGACCCAGTACTTC. Translation: CASSPGQETQYF.

The chain is built from TRBV2 and TRBJ1-2, with D unresolved. In germline, CDR1 is SNHLY, CDR2 FYNNEI. The CDR3 spans 14 residues. V was trimmed by 6 bases and J by 8 bases, leaving 19 bases between them. The CDR3 here is CASRPEGTSRGYTF. DNA of the CDR3: TGTGCCAGCAGGCCGGAGGGAACCTCTAGAGGCTACACCTTC.